These 11 T cell receptor beta chains share one sample of origin, sequenced in a study of OX40 agonist ivuxolimab in advanced cancers. This table comes from immunoSEQ multiplex PCR, and its TCRdb copy is limited to in-frame clones, with some not included. The data hold approximately 70,000 clones, with 80% to 90% observed a single time. This specimen consisted of CD4+ or CD8+ T cells sorted from blood, obtained in a trial of the OX40 agonist ivuxolimab. These receptors originate from an adult with an advanced solid tumor such as melanoma, head and neck, liver or kidney cancer.

This clone was seen once. The genes are TRBV19 and TRBJ2-3; TRBD2 agrees at 9 bases. Trimming removed 5 bases from V and 3 bases from J; junction bases left unmatched: 6. Germline V CDR1 and CDR2: LNHDA, SQIVND (reference sequence). This CDR3 spans 15 amino acids. The CDR3 DNA is TGTGCCAGTAGTTCTAGCGGGGTTCTTACAGATACGCAGTATTTT. Translating gives CASSSSGVLTDTQYF. The whole variable domain, filled in from reference TRBV19 and TRBJ2-3, reads DGGITQSPKYLFRKEGQNVTLSCEQNLNHDAMYWYRQDPGQGLRLIYYSQIVNDFQKGDIAEGYSVSREKKESFPLTVTSAQKNPTAFYLCASSSSGVLTDTQYFGPGTRLTVL.

The chain joins TRBV4-2 to TRBJ2-1; maybe TRBD2 (5 bases). V dropped 0 bases and J dropped 0 bases, with 9 bases sitting between them. Germline V gives CDR1 LGHNA, CDR2 YNFKEQ. The CDR3 is made up of 16 amino acids. DNA for the CDR3: TGTGCCAGCAGCCAAGAGGTTACTAGCTCCTACAATGAGCAGTTCTTC. It encodes CASSQEVTSSYNEQFF.

This clone is deemed medium-sized (0.01 to 0.1%). The J gene is TRBJ1-6, the V gene TRBV6-1, with 7 bases fitting TRBD1. Germline assignment: CDR1 MNHNS and CDR2 SASEGT. The CDR3 sequence is 14 residues long. The trim removed 6 bases at V and 8 bases at J, leaving 7 bases unmatched. This chain's CDR3 is CASRDRARDSPLHF. The CDR3 nucleotides are TGTGCCAGCAGAGACAGGGCGAGGGATTCACCCCTCCACTTT.

The chain has TRBV6-5 and TRBJ2-5; 11 nucleotides agree with TRBD1. The assigned J gene may be wrong: the sequence end matches TRBJ2-7 better. CDR1 MNHEY and CDR2 SVGAGI come from the germline V gene. The CDR3 spans 16 residues. The CDR3 coding sequence is TGTGCCAGCAGTTACTCAACCGGGACAGGGGGCTACGAGCAGTACTTC. It encodes CASSYSTGTGGYEQYF.

The V call is TRBV29-1, the J call TRBJ1-2; D remains ambiguous. Germline CDR1 is SQVTM and CDR2 is ANQGSEA. The CDR3 runs 12 residues. V was clipped by 5 bases and J by 4 bases, with 11 bases between them. The chain's CDR3 is CSVSGGPYGYTF. DNA for the CDR3: TGCAGCGTTTCGGGCGGACCCTATGGCTACACCTTC. Variable domain in full (rest from reference TRBV29-1 and TRBJ1-2): SAVISQKPSRDICQRGTSLTIQCQVDSQVTMMFWYRQQPGQSLTLIATANQGSEATYESGFVIDKFPISRPNLTFSTLTVSNMSPEDSSIYLCSVSGGPYGYTFGSGTRLTVV.

This chain connects TRBV4-1 to TRBJ1-1, with D perhaps TRBD1 (6 bases). V lost 4 bases, J lost 9 bases, and 9 bases lay in between. This CDR3 is built from 11 residues. In germline, CDR1 is MGHRA, CDR2 YSYEKL. The CDR3 sequence: CASSPGEKAFF. Here the CDR3 DNA reads TGCGCCAGCAGCCCAGGGGAGAAAGCTTTCTTT.

This chain links TRBV5-1 with TRBJ2-7; 9 bases match TRBD1. V was pared by 2 bases and J by 4 bases, with 7 bases of the junction left unmatched. The CDR3 sequence is 15 residues long. Germline V gene sequence: CDR1 SGHRS, CDR2 YFSETQ. The CDR3 reads CASSLVQGAEYEQYF. The CDR3 coding sequence is TGCGCCAGCAGCTTAGTACAGGGGGCAGAGTACGAGCAGTACTTC.

The table lists this clone with a few counts. V and J are TRBV4-1 and TRBJ2-7; D is unclear. The germline gives CDR1 MGHRA, CDR2 YSYEKL. The CDR3 consists of 16 residues. Trimming cost V 1 base and J 1 base, with 14 bases left between them. CDR3 nucleotides: TGCGCCAGCAGCCAAGTTCCTCGCGGAAGGTCCTACGAGCAGTACTTC. Amino acids: CASSQVPRGRSYEQYF.

This chain joins TRBV5-1 and TRBJ1-1; the D is unclear. Trimming took off 2 bases at V and 1 base at J, with 9 bases between the two ends. Germline V gene lookup returns CDR1 SGHRS and CDR2 YFSETQ. The CDR3 is made up of 14 amino acids. Written as DNA, the CDR3 is TGCGCCAGCAGCTTCGGCACGGAGAACACTGAAGCTTTCTTT. Translation: CASSFGTENTEAFF.

The V and J genes are TRBV10-1 and TRBJ1-1; TRBD1 is a possible D gene (5 bases). Trimming removed 2 bases at V and 9 bases at J, with 13 bases between. There are 13 residues in the CDR3. From germline, CDR1 is WNHNN and CDR2 SYGVQD (reference sequence). The CDR3 DNA follows: TGCGCCAGCAGTGAGGGGACTTGCCGGAAAGCTTTCTTT. Translated: CASSEGTCRKAFF.

The chain joins TRBV4-2 to TRBJ2-7; 9 nucleotides match TRBD1. The V and J ends lost 4 bases and 3 bases, in that order; junction bases with no gene match: 7. This CDR3 region has 15 residues. In germline, CDR1 is LGHNA, CDR2 YNFKEQ. CDR3 region: CASSLTGTGSYEQYF. The CDR3 DNA reads as TGTGCCAGCAGCCTGACTGGGACAGGGAGCTACGAGCAGTACTTC.